There are a few counts of the clone carrying this TCR beta chain. This CDR3 is also generated by other DNA sequences in the sample. This sample was taken from a study of OX40 agonist ivuxolimab in advanced cancers. Study-wide context: Given to patients was ivuxolimab, an agonistic anti-OX40 (CD134) antibody.

Libraries were prepared by immunoSEQ multiplex PCR; TCRdb keeps only in-frame clonotypes and omits some of them. The table includes 25,000 to 35,000 clones, over 60% detected once. Trimming pared 6 bases from V and 2 bases from J, leaving 25 bases between. CDR1 and CDR2 (germline): GTSNPN, SVGIG (reference sequence). The CDR3 sequence is 17 residues long. Source: CD4+ or CD8+ T cells sorted from blood, taken in a trial of the OX40 agonist ivuxolimab. The chain recombines TRBV30 with TRBJ1-1, with D possibly being TRBD1 (5 bases). This receptor was identified in an adult with an advanced solid tumor such as melanoma, head and neck, liver or kidney cancer. The CDR3 sequence: CACIHGGTAGPNTEAFF. DNA of the CDR3: TGTGCCTGTATTCATGGGGGGACGGCCGGACCCAACACTGAAGCTTTCTTT. Full variable domain (missing parts from reference TRBV30 and TRBJ1-1): SQTIHQWPATLVQPVGSPLSLECTVEGTSNPNLYWYRQAAGRGLQLLFYSVGIGQISSEVPQNLSASRPQDRQFILSSKKLLLSDSGFYLCACIHGGTAGPNTEAFFGQGTRLTVV.